This T cell receptor (beta chain) was recovered during a study of OX40 agonist ivuxolimab in advanced cancers. On the study more broadly: In this cohort, patients received ivuxolimab, an agonistic anti-OX40 (CD134) antibody.

Trimming stripped 2 bases from V and 2 bases from J, with 6 bases between. This CDR3 comprises 13 residues. CDR1 is SEHNR, CDR2 FQNEAQ, per germline (reference sequence). Study-level results: At doses 0.1 to 3.0 mg/kg, CD4+ and CD8+ clones expanded.

With regard to this clone: Antigen: not known.

TCRdb's table, derived via immunoSEQ multiplex PCR, lists solely in-frame clones and lacks some. The table lists about 69,000 clones, 85% to 90% of them singletons. The material sequenced was CD4+ or CD8+ T cells sorted from blood, taken in a trial of the OX40 agonist ivuxolimab. The receptor was derived from an adult with an advanced solid tumor such as melanoma, head and neck, liver or kidney cancer. This chain links TRBV7-9 with TRBJ1-1, with D unclear. The CDR3 nucleotides read TGTGCCAGCAGCTTAACAGAAAACACTGAAGCTTTCTTT. The encoded protein is CASSLTENTEAFF.